The clone carrying this T cell receptor (beta chain) was seen a few times. No antigen is known for it. Unique molecular identifiers were present on the cDNA, and a universal primer site came from template switching. Each CDR3 protein gets one entry after TCRdb re-called the 5' RACE reads with MiXCR. Among approximately 500,000 distinct CDR3 sequences listed, 24% were seen once. The sample belongs to a study of identical twins. Study observations and caveats: Within cord blood, abundant beta clonotypes carried fewer insertions, but memory repertoires showed no such trend.

V was clipped by 8 bases and J by 3 bases, with 13 bases between them. This CDR3 region has 14 residues. This same sample was also taken into another study, of T cells expressing NK-cell markers. That source adds: In sorted CD3+CD56+NKG2C+, CD3+CD56+NKG2C- and CD3+CD56-NKG2C+ T cells, TCR beta repertoires were obtained.

The rearrangement uses TRBV12-3 or TRBV12-4 and TRBJ2-2; the D call may be TRBD1 or TRBD2 (6 bases each). Sequencing input: CD4+ T cells sorted from blood. The clonotype was recovered from a woman under 30 in good health. CDR3: CASSGAAYTGELFF. The CDR3 bases are TGTGCCAGCTCGGGGGCAGCCTACACCGGGGAGCTGTTTTTT.